This T cell receptor beta chain was sequenced for a study of OX40 agonist ivuxolimab in advanced cancers. This CDR3 spans 15 amino acids. Looked up from germline, CDR1 is SNHLY and CDR2 is FYNNEI. With 5 bases removed from V and 1 base from J, the gap between germline ends came to 12 bases. Repertoires were generated with immunoSEQ multiplex PCR, while TCRdb's copy carries only in-frame clones and drops some. The sample lists roughly 34,000 clones, roughly 84% seen once, with about 1.7% in the top ten. The rearrangement uses TRBV2 and TRBJ1-5; D is uncertain. The TCR originated in an adult with an advanced solid tumor such as melanoma, head and neck, liver or kidney cancer. The starting material was CD4+ or CD8+ T cells sorted from blood, obtained in a trial of the OX40 agonist ivuxolimab. CDR3 nucleotide sequence: TGTGCCAGCAGTAAGGGTAGGTCGAGCAATCAGCCCCAGCATTTT. Amino acids: CASSKGRSSNQPQHF.